These 23 T cell receptor beta chains were sequenced from one sample in a study of cytomegalovirus exposure and HLA in healthy donors. The PCR made use of 60 Vbeta and 13 Jbeta primers. The assay was immunoSEQ multiplex PCR, and TCRdb's table has in-frame clones only and misses some. The table shows roughly 200,000 clones, with approximately 80% occurring only once. Sequencing was carried out using PBMCs. The receptors were sampled from a man aged 50 to 59 in good health and CMV-seronegative.

This clone turned up a few times. The chain links TRBV7-9 to TRBJ2-7, with 9 bases matching TRBD2. The V gene end was trimmed by 5 bases and the J gene end by 10 bases; junction bases not matched to a gene: 9. Germline lookup yields CDR1 SEHNR and CDR2 FQNEAQ (reference sequence). This CDR3 has 13 amino acids. The CDR3 protein is CASSPGTSQFQYF. In nucleotides, the CDR3 is TGTGCCAGCAGCCCGGGGACTAGCCAGTTCCAGTACTTC.

This rearrangement joins TRBV19 to TRBJ2-1, with TRBD1 matching over 11 bases. The ends lost 5 bases at V and 9 bases at J; junction bases unmatched: 6. Germline values: CDR1 LNHDA, CDR2 SQIVND (reference sequence). The CDR3 sequence is 14 residues long. The CDR3 sequence is CASSFGQGASEQFF. In DNA, the CDR3 is TGTGCCAGTAGTTTTGGACAGGGGGCTTCTGAGCAGTTCTTC.

The chain recombines TRBV9 with TRBJ2-7; TRBD2 aligns across 8 bases. The length of the CDR3 is 17 residues. V shed 0 bases, J shed 7 bases, and the junction held 15 bases outside the gene matches. Germline CDR1 and CDR2: SGDLS and YYNGEE. The CDR3 DNA is TGTGCCAGCAGCGTAGACACTGGGATGGCGGGAGGCAGAGAGCAGTACTTC. This gives the protein CASSVDTGMAGGREQYF. Full variable domain (rest looked up from reference TRBV9 and TRBJ2-7): DSGVTQTPKHLITATGQRVTLRCSPRSGDLSVYWYQQSLDQGLQFLIQYYNGEERAKGNILERFSAQQFPDLHSELNLSSLELGDSALYFCASSVDTGMAGGREQYFGPGTRLTVT.

This clone is a singleton in its sample. This chain uses TRBV2 with TRBJ2-2; D not certain. V dropped 7 bases and J dropped 4 bases, with 13 bases sitting between them. The germline V gene has CDR1 SNHLY and CDR2 FYNNEI. The CDR3 covers 14 residues. CDR3 protein: CASTLSSVTGELFF. DNA of the CDR3: TGTGCCAGCACTTTGTCTTCCGTCACCGGGGAGCTGTTTTTT.

This clone was seen only a few times. J is TRBJ2-5 and V is TRBV27; the match to TRBD2 covers 10 bases. Gene TRBJ2-7 matches the end of the DNA better, so the J call may be wrong. This CDR3 contains 17 residues. Germline V gene lookup returns CDR1 MNHEY and CDR2 SMNVEV (reference sequence). The CDR3 spells CASSRWAGTSVNYEQYF. CDR3 nucleotides: TGTGCCAGCAGTCGCTGGGCCGGGACTAGCGTAAACTACGAGCAGTACTTC.

The gene calls are TRBV27 and TRBJ1-5; D remains ambiguous. Between the trimmed V and J ends, which lost 5 bases and 0 bases, there was a span of 17 bases. CDR3 length: 17 amino acids. Germline CDR1 MNHEY, CDR2 SMNVEV (reference sequence). CDR3 sequence: CASSHAEGRSSNQPQHF. Here the CDR3 DNA reads TGTGCCAGCAGTCATGCGGAGGGAAGGAGTAGCAATCAGCCCCAGCATTTT.

This clone was detected only a few times. The V call is TRBV2, the J call TRBJ2-5; 7 bases align to TRBD1. CDR3 size: 11 residues. Unmatched junction bases numbered 4, after V lost 6 bases and J lost 9 bases. The V gene's germline CDR1 is SNHLY and CDR2 FYNNEI. CDR3 DNA: TGTGCCAGCAGGGCCAGGGGGTCCCAGTACTTC. Its translation: CASRARGSQYF.

Worth noting for this clone: The junction does not match germline at one end; this may be a read error. The chain uses TRBV2 and TRBJ1-2; possibly TRBD1 for D (6 bases). From germline, CDR1 is SNHLY and CDR2 FYNNEI. The CDR3 is made up of 15 amino acids. The CDR3 reads CASSPTGSPNYVYTF. The CDR3 DNA sequence: TGTGCCAGCAGTCCTACAGGGTCCCCGAACTATGTCTACACCTTC.

CDR3 protein: CASIRSRYEQYF. Written as DNA, the CDR3 is TGTGCCAGCATTCGGAGCCGCTACGAGCAGTACTTC. The V gene is TRBV21-1, the J gene TRBJ2-7; the table assigns TRBD2, which was not confirmed against the DNA. TRBV21-1 is labeled a pseudogene. This CDR3 spans 12 amino acids.

The V call is TRBV6-1, the J call TRBJ2-5; a possible D gene is TRBD2 (6 bases). Germline V lookup: CDR1 MNHNS, CDR2 SASEGT. Trimming pared 2 bases from V and 5 bases from J, leaving 12 bases between. The CDR3 is 14 amino acids. The CDR3: CASSEWGVGETQYF. CDR3 DNA: TGTGCCAGCAGTGAATGGGGGGTTGGGGAGACCCAGTACTTC.

The V gene is TRBV19, the J gene TRBJ1-2; D gene uncertain. CDR1 LNHDA and CDR2 SQIVND come from the germline V gene (reference sequence). The V end was cut by 3 bases, the J end by 7 bases, with 12 bases between. The CDR3 loop spans 13 amino acids. The CDR3 nucleotides read TGTGCCAGTAGTATGAGCACTCCATCTGGCTACACCTTC. As protein: CASSMSTPSGYTF.

This chain connects TRBV9 to TRBJ1-1; D gene unclear. The germline V and J ends were trimmed by 4 bases and 1 base, with 17 bases remaining between them. Germline V gives CDR1 SGDLS, CDR2 YYNGEE. The CDR3 runs to 16 residues. CDR3 in DNA: TGTGCCAGCAGCTCACGATACGGACGGGGGAACACTGAAGCTTTCTTT. It translates to CASSSRYGRGNTEAFF.

This clone was observed a handful of times. The rearrangement links TRBV6-5 to TRBJ1-5; D not certain. V lost 2 bases, J lost 4 bases, and 9 bases lay in between. The CDR3 is 14 amino acids. Per the germline V gene, CDR1 is MNHEY and CDR2 is SVGAGI. The CDR3 nucleotides are TGTGCCAGCAGTTACCGGAGGGATAATCAGCCCCAGCATTTT. Protein: CASSYRRDNQPQHF.

The chain combines TRBV29-1 with TRBJ2-5, with TRBD1 matching 7 bases. TRBJ2-7 matches the DNA end more closely, so the J call is doubtful. Germline lookup yields CDR1 SQVTM and CDR2 ANQGSEA. This CDR3 contains 13 residues. This CDR3 is CSVVEQGMVEQYF. The CDR3 DNA is TGCAGCGTTGTGGAACAGGGGATGGTCGAGCAGTACTTC.

This clone was counted between two and nine times. The chain has TRBV5-6 and TRBJ2-1, with 8 bases identical to TRBD2. V was pared by 1 base and J by 4 bases, with 4 bases of the junction left unmatched. This CDR3 is 15 amino acids long. Germline V CDR1 and CDR2: SGHDT, YYEEEE. The DNA of the CDR3 is TGTGCCAGCAGCTTGCACGCGGGAGGATACAATGAGCAGTTCTTC. Translation gives CASSLHAGGYNEQFF.

In this sample, this clone turned up a few times. V and J are TRBV7-2 and TRBJ2-7, with TRBD1 matching over 7 bases. CDR1 is SGHTA and CDR2 is FQGNSA in the germline V gene. The CDR3 runs 15 residues. With 5 bases clipped from V and 0 bases from J, the junction kept 7 bases outside the gene matches. The CDR3 DNA reads as TGTGCCAGCAGCCCGGACAGGACCAGCTCCTACGAGCAGTACTTC. This translates into CASSPDRTSSYEQYF. Using reference TRBV7-2 and TRBJ2-7 for the parts outside the CDR3, the full variable domain is GAGVSQSPSNKVTEKGKDVELRCDPISGHTALYWYRQSLGQGLEFLIYFQGNSAPDKSGLPSDRFSAERTGGSVSTLTIQRTQQEDSAVYLCASSPDRTSSYEQYFGPGTRLTVT.

J is TRBJ1-2 and V is TRBV18, with 10 positions matching TRBD1. This CDR3 is 14 amino acids long. The V gene end was trimmed by 6 bases and the J gene end by 8 bases; junction bases not matched to a gene: 9. Germline CDR1 is KGHSH and CDR2 is LQKENI. The CDR3 sequence: CASSVGTGEAGYTF. CDR3 DNA sequence: TGTGCCAGCTCCGTCGGGACAGGGGAGGCGGGCTACACCTTC.

The chain is built from TRBV2 and TRBJ2-7, with TRBD1 matching 9 bases. This CDR3 has 16 residues. V was clipped by 3 bases and J by 11 bases; unmatched bases: 17. Germline V gene sequence: CDR1 SNHLY, CDR2 FYNNEI. CDR3 amino acids: CASSEDRGGTWATEYF. The CDR3 nucleotides read TGTGCCAGCAGTGAGGACAGGGGCGGAACTTGGGCTACTGAGTACTTC.

Here the CDR3 reads CASRKGTSSTDTQYF. The CDR3 coding sequence is TGTGCCAGCAGAAAAGGAACCTCTAGTACAGATACGCAGTATTTT. The V gene is TRBV6-6, the J gene TRBJ2-3; D is unresolved. With 6 bases removed from V and 3 bases from J, the gap between germline ends came to 16 bases. The CDR3 runs to 15 residues. Germline CDR1 MNHNY, CDR2 SVGAGI (reference sequence).

The chain uses TRBV6-6 and TRBJ2-3; 9 bases match TRBD2. The germline V gene encodes CDR1 MNHNY and CDR2 SVGAGI (reference sequence). The CDR3 has 13 amino acids. The V gene end was trimmed by 5 bases and the J gene end by 5 bases; junction bases not matched to a gene: 2. In DNA, the CDR3 is TGTGCCAGCAGTGGACTAGCGAGAGATACGCAGTATTTT. It specifies CASSGLARDTQYF.

The chain has TRBV5-4 and TRBJ1-1; 8 positions agree with TRBD1. V trimming: 6 bases; J trimming: 5 bases; junction bases outside the gene matches: 6. Germline V gene sequence: CDR1 SGHNT, CDR2 YYREEE (reference sequence). The CDR3 covers 13 residues. The CDR3 region has the DNA TGTGCCAGCAAGAATACAGGGGGAACTGAAGCTTTCTTT. Translation: CASKNTGGTEAFF.

This chain connects TRBV9 to TRBJ2-7, with D perhaps matching TRBD1 (5 bases). Trimming stripped 4 bases from V and 0 bases from J, with 11 bases between. This CDR3 has 14 residues. The germline V gene has CDR1 SGDLS and CDR2 YYNGEE. The CDR3 sequence is CASSPDSSSYEQYF. The CDR3 DNA follows: TGTGCCAGCAGCCCAGACAGCAGCTCCTACGAGCAGTACTTC.

This clone was detected only a few times. This chain uses TRBV29-1 with TRBJ2-7, with D possibly being TRBD1 (5 bases). This CDR3 spans 10 amino acids. V was pared by 6 bases and J by 3 bases, with 6 bases between. Germline assignment: CDR1 SQVTM and CDR2 ANQGSEA. The CDR3 DNA is TGCAGCGTAGGGGACTACGAGCAGTACTTC. Translating gives CSVGDYEQYF.